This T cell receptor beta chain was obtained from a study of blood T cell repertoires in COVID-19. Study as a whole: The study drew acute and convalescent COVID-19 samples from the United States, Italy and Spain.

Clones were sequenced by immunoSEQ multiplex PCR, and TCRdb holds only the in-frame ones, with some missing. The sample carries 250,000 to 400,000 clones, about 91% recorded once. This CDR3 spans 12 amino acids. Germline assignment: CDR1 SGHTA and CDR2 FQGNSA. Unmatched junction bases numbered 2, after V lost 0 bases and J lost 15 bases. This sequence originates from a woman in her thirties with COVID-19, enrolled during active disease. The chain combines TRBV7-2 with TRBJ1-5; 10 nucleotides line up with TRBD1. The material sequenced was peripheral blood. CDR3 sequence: CASSLAGQGLHF. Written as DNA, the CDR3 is TGTGCCAGCAGCTTAGCGGGACAGGGGTTGCATTTT.